Below are 24 T cell receptor beta chains sequenced from a single sample in a study of T cell responses to AZD1222 COVID-19 vaccine. TCRdb's copy holds only in-frame clones and misses some; the assay was immunoSEQ multiplex PCR. This sample has fewer than 150,000 clones, with about 93% found just once. The sequenced sample was peripheral blood, obtained on day 0 of AZD1222 vaccination. Source of these receptors: an adult in good health.

The chain employs TRBV7-8 and TRBJ2-7; D might be TRBD2 (5 bases). Trimming shortened V by 3 bases and J by 4 bases, and 10 bases separated the two germline ends. The germline CDR1 and CDR2 sequences are SGHVS and FQNEAQ. CDR3 length equals 13 residues. CDR3: CASSFGVRYEQYF. CDR3 sequence (DNA): TGTGCCAGCAGCTTCGGGGTTCGGTACGAGCAGTACTTC.

The CDR3 DNA reads as TGTGCCAGCACCCTCGGGGGATATAGCAATCAGCCCCAGCATTTT. Translating it yields CASTLGGYSNQPQHF. V usage is TRBV6-6 and J usage is TRBJ1-5; tentatively, D is TRBD1 (5 bases). The CDR3 runs 15 residues. Per the germline V gene, CDR1 is MNHNY and CDR2 is SVGAGI (reference sequence). The V gene lost 7 bases and the J gene lost 0 bases, with 13 bases spanning the gap.

This clone was counted once. The rearrangement links TRBV10-3 to TRBJ1-2; 10 bases align to TRBD1. Trimming cost V 10 bases and J 1 base; bases outside gene matches: 6. CDR3 size: 14 residues. Germline V gene data show CDR1 as ENHRY and CDR2 as SYGVKD. The CDR3, as DNA: TGTGCCACCCGGACAGGGGGAGGTAACTATGGCTACACCTTC. It yields the protein CATRTGGGNYGYTF.

This chain connects TRBV5-4 to TRBJ1-1; D might be TRBD1 (6 bases). The CDR3 spans 15 residues. Germline assignment: CDR1 SGHNT and CDR2 YYREEE (reference sequence). The V gene lost 7 bases and the J gene lost 8 bases, with 24 bases spanning the gap. CDR3 in amino acids: CASPPPLQGEEEAFF. The CDR3 nucleotides read TGTGCCAGCCCACCCCCATTACAGGGAGAGGAGGAAGCTTTCTTT. The full variable domain, rest sourced from reference TRBV5-4 and TRBJ1-1, is ETGVTQSPTHLIKTRGQQVTLRCSSQSGHNTVSWYQQALGQGPQFIFQYYREEENGRGNFPPRFSGLQFPNYSSELNVNALELDDSALYLCASPPPLQGEEEAFFGQGTRLTVV.

V and J are TRBV18 and TRBJ1-4, with unresolved D. Germline V CDR1 and CDR2: KGHSH, LQKENI. The CDR3 length is 14 residues. V was cut by 2 bases and J by 8 bases, with 12 bases left in between. CDR3 protein: CASSPWAADEKLFF. CDR3 DNA: TGTGCCAGCTCACCATGGGCGGCGGACGAAAAACTGTTTTTT.

The J gene is TRBJ2-1, the V gene TRBV7-9; unclear D gene. Trimming left V 3 bases short and J 0 bases short, with 6 bases between. The CDR3 runs 14 residues. CDR1 is SEHNR, CDR2 FQNEAQ, per germline (reference sequence). The CDR3 protein is CASSLATSYNEQFF. The CDR3 bases are TGTGCCAGCAGCTTGGCGACCTCCTACAATGAGCAGTTCTTC.

CDR3 bases: TGTGCCAGCAGCTTGTTAAGTGAAGCTTTCTTT. Encoded protein: CASSLLSEAFF. J is TRBJ1-1 and V is TRBV5-4; D is unresolved. Germline V gene sequence: CDR1 SGHNT, CDR2 YYREEE (reference sequence). V was shortened by 1 base and J by 7 bases, with 5 bases between the two germline ends. This CDR3 spans 11 amino acids. Looking up the rest from reference TRBV5-4 and TRBJ1-1 gives the full variable domain: ETGVTQSPTHLIKTRGQQVTLRCSSQSGHNTVSWYQQALGQGPQFIFQYYREEENGRGNFPPRFSGLQFPNYSSELNVNALELDDSALYLCASSLLSEAFFGQGTRLTVV.

This chain links TRBV2 with TRBJ1-1; D uncertain. The CDR3 extends over 15 amino acids. The V end lost 0 bases, the J end lost 0 bases, and 8 bases lay between the germline ends. Looked up from germline, CDR1 is SNHLY and CDR2 is FYNNEI. CDR3 loop: CASSEAGQMNTEAFF. The DNA for the CDR3 is TGTGCCAGCAGTGAAGCGGGTCAGATGAACACTGAAGCTTTCTTT.

V usage is TRBV6-6 and J usage is TRBJ1-4; weak D call: TRBD1 (6 bases). Germline CDR1 reads MNHNY; CDR2 reads SVGAGI (reference sequence). The length of the CDR3 is 13 residues. V was cut by 4 bases and J by 7 bases, with 10 bases left in between. The CDR3 loop is CASSSRGSEKLFF. CDR3 bases: TGTGCCAGCAGTTCCAGGGGTTCTGAAAAACTGTTTTTT.

J is TRBJ1-1 and V is TRBV25-1; 12 bases fit TRBD1. CDR3 length equals 15 residues. Losses at the gene ends were 3 bases for V and 11 bases for J; bases not matched to a gene: 10. Per the germline V gene, CDR1 is MGHDK and CDR2 is SYGVNS. As DNA, the CDR3 is TGTGCCAGCAGTGACACCGGGACAGGGGGCATACGGGCTTTCTTT. It translates to CASSDTGTGGIRAFF.

V gene TRBV5-1 combines with J gene TRBJ1-4, with 8 nucleotides matching TRBD1. The length of the CDR3 is 17 residues. Germline values: CDR1 SGHRS, CDR2 YFSETQ. J was trimmed by 0 bases and V by 4 bases; bases with no gene match: 8. The CDR3 DNA sequence: TGCGCCAGCAGCCGGGGACAGGAGTCGGCAACTAATGAAAAACTGTTTTTT. Translating gives CASSRGQESATNEKLFF.

The rearrangement joins TRBV25-1 to TRBJ2-5, with D hard to call. The CDR3 is 13 residues long. Trimming took off 5 bases at V and 1 base at J, with 8 bases between the two ends. Germline-derived CDR1 and CDR2 are MGHDK and SYGVNS. In nucleotides, the CDR3 is TGTGCCAGCAGTAGGTCAGGCCAAGAGACCCAGTACTTC. Protein: CASSRSGQETQYF.

The chain couples TRBV20-1 to TRBJ1-6, with 7 bases identical to TRBD1. CDR3 length: 15 amino acids. Germline-derived CDR1 and CDR2 are DFQATT and SNEGSKA (reference sequence). V was clipped by 7 bases and J by 9 bases; unmatched bases: 15. CDR3 nucleotides: TGCAGTGTTAGTCCCATGAGGGGGCATAGTTCACCCCTCCACTTT. Translating gives CSVSPMRGHSSPLHF.

The rearrangement uses TRBV6-2 or TRBV6-3 and TRBJ2-2, with 8 nucleotides matching TRBD1. The CDR3 consists of 20 residues. In germline, CDR1 is MNHEY, CDR2 SVGEGT. The V gene end was trimmed by 2 bases and the J gene end by 3 bases; junction bases not matched to a gene: 17. This chain's CDR3 is CASSYRAGGRERFYTGELFF. In DNA, the CDR3 is TGTGCCAGCAGTTACCGGGCAGGGGGCAGGGAACGGTTCTACACCGGGGAGCTGTTTTTT.

The rearrangement links TRBV27 to TRBJ1-1; weak D call: TRBD1 (6 bases). V lost 8 bases to trimming and J lost 10 bases, with 20 bases between them. The CDR3 consists of 13 residues. Germline CDR1 reads MNHEY; CDR2 reads SMNVEV (reference sequence). The CDR3 region has the DNA TGTGCCAGCGGTCCTCCTGGACAGTTCCGAGCTTTCTTT. It codes for CASGPPGQFRAFF.

This clone occurred once. The genes are TRBV6-2 or TRBV6-3 and TRBJ1-6; D gene uncertain. This CDR3 comprises 13 residues. In germline, CDR1 is MNHEY, CDR2 SVGEGT. The V gene lost 2 bases and the J gene lost 9 bases, with 8 bases spanning the gap. The CDR3 protein is CASSYENFSPLHF. The CDR3 DNA reads as TGTGCCAGCAGTTACGAGAACTTTTCACCCCTCCACTTT.

This chain links TRBV5-1 with TRBJ1-6, with D perhaps TRBD1 (6 bases). Germline lookup yields CDR1 SGHRS and CDR2 YFSETQ. The germline V and J ends were trimmed by 4 bases and 8 bases, with 13 bases remaining between them. The CDR3 has 14 amino acids. The CDR3, as DNA: TGCGCCAGCAGCCCGGCACAGGGCGATTCACCCCTCCACTTT. Amino acids: CASSPAQGDSPLHF.

The chain employs TRBV24-1 and TRBJ2-2; D gene uncertain. Germline CDR1 is KGHDR and CDR2 is SFDVKD. This CDR3 is built from 13 residues. V was shortened by 9 bases and J by 0 bases, with 7 bases between the two germline ends. The CDR3 sequence is CATAVPNTGELFF. The CDR3 region has the DNA TGTGCCACCGCTGTTCCGAACACCGGGGAGCTGTTTTTT.

This chain connects TRBV2 to TRBJ1-2; 8 bases agree with TRBD1. The CDR3 loop spans 13 amino acids. The germline V gene has CDR1 SNHLY and CDR2 FYNNEI. V was pared by 6 bases and J by 8 bases, with 8 bases of the junction left unmatched. CDR3 amino acids: CASSQDREIGYTF. Here the CDR3 DNA reads TGTGCCAGCAGCCAGGACAGGGAAATAGGCTACACCTTC.

The V call is TRBV14, the J call TRBJ2-3; the D gene is possibly TRBD2 (6 bases). This CDR3 region has 15 residues. Trimming removed 4 bases from V and 0 bases from J, with 11 bases in between. Germline assignment: CDR1 SGHDN and CDR2 FVKESK. The CDR3, as DNA: TGTGCCAGCAGCCTCCGGGACTGGAGCACAGATACGCAGTATTTT. Its protein is CASSLRDWSTDTQYF. Based on the CDR3 plus reference TRBV14 and TRBJ2-3, the full variable domain is EAGVTQFPSHSVIEKGQTVTLRCDPISGHDNLYWYRRVMGKEIKFLLHFVKESKQDESGMPNNRFLAERTGGTYSTLKVQPAELEDSGVYFCASSLRDWSTDTQYFGPGTRLTVL.

The rearrangement uses TRBV11-2 and TRBJ1-1; D perhaps matches TRBD1 (5 bases). The CDR3 is made up of 14 amino acids. V lost 3 bases, J lost 4 bases, and 12 bases lay in between. Per the germline V gene, CDR1 is SGHAT and CDR2 is FQNNGV. The CDR3 reads CASSLSRASTEAFF. Written as DNA, the CDR3 is TGTGCCAGCAGCTTGTCCAGGGCCAGCACTGAAGCTTTCTTT.

The chain links TRBV2 to TRBJ1-2; D is possibly TRBD1 (5 bases). This CDR3 region has 12 residues. Germline V gene lookup returns CDR1 SNHLY and CDR2 FYNNEI. Between the trimmed V and J ends, which lost 4 bases and 8 bases, there was a span of 11 bases. The DNA of the CDR3 is TGTGCCAGCAGTGGGGGGGAGAAGGGCTACACCTTC. Protein product: CASSGGEKGYTF. Based on the CDR3 plus reference TRBV2 and TRBJ1-2, the full variable domain is EPEVTQTPSHQVTQMGQEVILRCVPISNHLYFYWYRQILGQKVEFLVSFYNNEISEKSEIFDDQFSVERPDGSNFTLKIRSTKLEDSAMYFCASSGGEKGYTFGSGTRLTVV.

The chain joins TRBV6-1 to TRBJ1-4; D perhaps matches TRBD1 (5 bases). Germline V lookup: CDR1 MNHNS, CDR2 SASEGT. The CDR3 consists of 17 residues. The V end was cut by 6 bases, the J end by 0 bases, with 17 bases between. CDR3 sequence (DNA): TGTGCCAGCAGAGAAACCGGGACGGTCTCAACTAATGAAAAACTGTTTTTT. As protein: CASRETGTVSTNEKLFF.

The CDR3 sequence is CASSQVGGDEKLFF. The DNA for the CDR3 is TGTGCCAGCAGCCAAGTGGGGGGGGATGAAAAACTGTTTTTT. The rearrangement joins TRBV3-1 (or the pseudogene TRBV3-2) to TRBJ1-4, with a possible D match to TRBD1 (5 bases). Germline CDR1 is LGHDT and CDR2 is YNNKEL (reference sequence). The CDR3 totals 14 residues. V dropped 1 base and J dropped 6 bases, with 9 bases sitting between them.